This entry lists 21 T cell receptor beta chains sequenced from one sample in a study of blood T cell repertoires in COVID-19 (TCRdb year 2020). The method behind the library was the immunoSEQ multiplex PCR assay. Drawn from immuneACCESS, this table holds only the in-frame rearrangements with V and J called that TCRdb kept. Clones are partly lost; checked studies trace under half to an unresolved V gene and leave the rest unexplained. The sample includes 150,000 or so clones, with more than 75% observed a single time. The ten largest clones add up to just under 5% of the sample. Sequenced material: peripheral blood. Source of these receptors: a woman in her sixties or seventies with COVID-19, enrolled during active disease.

This clone showed up just once. The genes are TRBV7-2 and TRBJ1-2; D possibly corresponds to TRBD1 (6 bases). V lost 3 bases and J 7 bases, leaving 18 bases between the germline ends. CDR1 and CDR2 from the germline V gene are SGHTA and FQGNSA. The CDR3 consists of 15 residues. The CDR3 sequence: CASSLGQGLGLGYTF. In nucleotides, the CDR3 is TGTGCCAGCAGCTTGGGGCAGGGGCTGGGGCTTGGCTACACCTTC.

This clone came up once. The genes are TRBV2 and TRBJ2-7, with 8 positions matching TRBD1. The ends lost 2 bases at V and 7 bases at J; junction bases unmatched: 7. Germline CDR1 is SNHLY and CDR2 is FYNNEI. This CDR3 comprises 14 residues. DNA for the CDR3: TGTGCCAGCAGTGAAAACAGGGGGGCGGGGGAGCAGTACTTC. Translation: CASSENRGAGEQYF. Using reference TRBV2 and TRBJ2-7 for the parts outside the CDR3, the full variable domain is EPEVTQTPSHQVTQMGQEVILRCVPISNHLYFYWYRQILGQKVEFLVSFYNNEISEKSEIFDDQFSVERPDGSNFTLKIRSTKLEDSAMYFCASSENRGAGEQYFGPGTRLTVT.

This clone was seen a few times. This rearrangement joins TRBV20-1 to TRBJ2-5, with D unclear. The germline gives CDR1 DFQATT, CDR2 SNEGSKA (reference sequence). V was cut by 5 bases and J by 5 bases, with 6 bases left in between. CDR3 size: 10 residues. The CDR3 reads CSAPAETQYF. The CDR3 DNA reads TGCAGTGCTCCTGCGGAGACCCAGTACTTC.

The chain links TRBV9 to TRBJ1-4; no definite D call. The germline gives CDR1 SGDLS, CDR2 YYNGEE. The V end was cut by 3 bases, the J end by 8 bases, with 14 bases between. This CDR3 region has 14 residues. CDR3 loop: CASSAGTHGEKLFF. The CDR3 DNA reads as TGTGCCAGCAGCGCCGGAACCCACGGGGAAAAACTGTTTTTT.

The chain recombines TRBV18 with TRBJ1-1, with a weak D call TRBD1 (5 bases). Trimming took 2 bases from V and 3 from J, leaving 22 bases between them. Germline V gene data show CDR1 as KGHSH and CDR2 as LQKENI. The CDR3 is made up of 18 amino acids. The CDR3 loop reads CASSPKIPSGVKDTEAFF. The DNA for the CDR3 is TGTGCCAGCTCACCAAAAATTCCCTCGGGGGTTAAGGACACTGAAGCTTTCTTT. The whole variable domain, remainder taken from reference TRBV18 and TRBJ1-1, is NAGVMQNPRHLVRRRGQEARLRCSPMKGHSHVYWYRQLPEEGLKFMVYLQKENIIDESGMPKERFSAEFPKEGPSILRIQQVVRGDSAAYFCASSPKIPSGVKDTEAFFGQGTRLTVV.

This clone occurred a few times. V and J are TRBV5-1 and TRBJ2-7; TRBD1 aligns across 7 bases. The CDR3 runs to 15 residues. Germline lookup yields CDR1 SGHRS and CDR2 YFSETQ. V shed 4 bases and J 1 base; nucleotides not matched to a gene: 8. CDR3 nucleotide sequence: TGCGCCAGCAGCCACAAACAGGGGAAATCCTACGAGCAGTACTTC. Translated, it gives CASSHKQGKSYEQYF.

This clone was picked up a small number of times. The rearrangement links TRBV28 to TRBJ1-5; possibly TRBD1 for D (5 bases). Germline assignment: CDR1 MDHEN and CDR2 SYDVKM. Trimming took off 6 bases at V and 4 bases at J, with 13 bases between the two ends. The CDR3 has 14 amino acids. For the CDR3, the DNA is TGTGCCAGCAGCCCAGCGGGGGGGAATCAGCCCCAGCATTTT. Its translation: CASSPAGGNQPQHF.

This clone showed up just a few times. The chain carries TRBV30 and TRBJ1-6; D possibly corresponds to TRBD1 (6 bases). CDR1 GTSNPN and CDR2 SVGIG come from the germline V gene (reference sequence). There are 12 residues in the CDR3. Trimming pared 2 bases from V and 9 bases from J, leaving 8 bases between. In nucleotides, the CDR3 is TGTGCCTGGAGTCGACAGGTTTCACCCCTCCACTTT. Its translation: CAWSRQVSPLHF.

The chain links TRBV19 to TRBJ1-1; D might be TRBD1 (5 bases). The CDR3 has 16 residues. CDR1 and CDR2 (germline): LNHDA, SQIVND (reference sequence). The V and J ends lost 5 bases and 3 bases respectively, with 19 bases between them. CDR3 DNA: TGTGCCAGTAGTTTGAGTGGGCAGGGAGGGTACACTGAAGCTTTCTTT. It codes for CASSLSGQGGYTEAFF.

This clone was observed a single time. This rearrangement joins TRBV7-2 to TRBJ1-6; unclear D gene. V shed 2 bases and J shed 6 bases, with 11 bases lying between them. CDR1 and CDR2 from the germline V gene are SGHTA and FQGNSA. The CDR3 sequence is 15 residues long. CDR3 in amino acids: CASSLSFGVNSPLHF. CDR3 sequence (DNA): TGTGCCAGCAGCTTAAGTTTCGGGGTTAATTCACCCCTCCACTTT.

The chain joins TRBV4-1 to TRBJ1-3, with TRBD1 identical over 8 bases. This CDR3 contains 16 residues. V was clipped by 3 bases and J by 4 bases; unmatched bases: 8. Germline CDR1 and CDR2: MGHRA and YSYEKL. Here the CDR3 DNA reads TGCGCCAGCAGCCACAAGGACAGGGCAGGGGGAAACACCATATATTTT. Translating it yields CASSHKDRAGGNTIYF.

The genes are TRBV5-4 and TRBJ1-1, with a possible D match to TRBD1 (5 bases). Germline values: CDR1 SGHNT, CDR2 YYREEE (reference sequence). The V gene lost 4 bases and the J gene lost 0 bases, with 10 bases spanning the gap. The CDR3 covers 14 residues. The CDR3 here is CASSLTAMNTEAFF. In DNA form, the CDR3 reads TGTGCCAGCAGCCTGACAGCCATGAACACTGAAGCTTTCTTT.

J is TRBJ1-1 and V is TRBV30; D is ambiguous. This CDR3 spans 11 amino acids. V lost 5 bases, J lost 8 bases, and 12 bases lay in between. The germline CDR1 and CDR2 sequences are GTSNPN and SVGIG (reference sequence). DNA of the CDR3: TGTGCCTGGTGGTGGAGACCCGAAGCTTTCTTT. Amino acids: CAWWWRPEAFF.

This clone has a count of ten or more. V and J are TRBV15 and TRBJ2-6; unclear D gene. The CDR3 runs to 16 residues. Trimming removed 0 bases from V and 1 base from J, with 7 bases in between. Germline V gene data show CDR1 as LNHNV and CDR2 as YYDKDF (reference sequence). The CDR3 DNA reads as TGTGCCACCAGCAGAGATCCAGGATCTGGGGCCAACGTCCTGACTTTC. The encoded protein is CATSRDPGSGANVLTF.

The DNA for the CDR3 is TGTGCCAGCAGCCCTGGACTAGAAACAGATACGCAGTATTTT. Protein: CASSPGLETDTQYF. The chain links TRBV7-3 to TRBJ2-3; 7 bases map to TRBD2. This CDR3 contains 14 residues. V lost 5 bases, J lost 3 bases, and 5 bases stayed unmatched. CDR1 is SGHTA, CDR2 FQGTGA, per germline.

The DNA for the CDR3 is TGTGCCATCAGTGCGACAGGGCCGGATGGCTACACCTTC. It yields the protein CAISATGPDGYTF. The chain recombines TRBV10-3 with TRBJ1-2; TRBD1 matches 7 bases. The CDR3 runs to 13 residues. Germline V CDR1 and CDR2: ENHRY, SYGVKD. Trimming took 4 bases from V and 6 from J; bases not matched to a gene: 5.

The table lists this clone with a few counts. V usage is TRBV28 and J usage is TRBJ1-2; D may be TRBD1 (5 bases). The CDR3 is 13 residues long. V was trimmed by 6 bases and J by 8 bases, leaving 16 bases between them. Per the germline V gene, CDR1 is MDHEN and CDR2 is SYDVKM. CDR3 region: CASSTRQGYGYTF. DNA of the CDR3: TGTGCCAGCAGCACCCGGCAGGGCTACGGCTACACCTTC.

The chain employs TRBV4-3 and TRBJ1-5, with D unresolved. V lost 5 bases and J 6 bases, leaving 11 bases between the germline ends. The CDR3 spans 13 residues. Germline values: CDR1 LGHNA, CDR2 YSLEER. CDR3 sequence reads: CASSFLISQPQHF. The CDR3, as DNA: TGCGCCAGCAGCTTTTTGATTAGTCAGCCCCAGCATTTT.

The chain recombines TRBV7-9 with TRBJ1-6; D is uncertain. CDR3 length: 14 amino acids. Germline values: CDR1 SEHNR, CDR2 FQNEAQ (reference sequence). Trimming removed 10 bases from V and 9 bases from J, with 19 bases in between. In DNA form, the CDR3 reads TGTGCCACCTCCTGGGCAGGATATGGTTCACCCCTCCACTTT. Translation: CATSWAGYGSPLHF.

Worth noting for this clone: This specimen includes other DNA sequences encoding the same CDR3. The chain uses TRBV5-4 and TRBJ2-7; D is possibly TRBD1 (5 bases). CDR1 and CDR2 (germline): SGHNT, YYREEE (reference sequence). Deletions cut 4 bases from V and 1 base from J, with 12 bases between. The CDR3 covers 14 residues. CDR3 sequence (DNA): TGTGCCAGCAGCCCAACAGGCGGATCCTACGAGCAGTACTTC. Translating it yields CASSPTGGSYEQYF.

The chain has TRBV7-3 and TRBJ2-3; 8 nucleotides agree with TRBD2. The germline gives CDR1 SGHTA, CDR2 FQGTGA. With 4 bases clipped from V and 0 bases from J, the junction kept 12 bases outside the gene matches. This CDR3 contains 18 residues. CDR3 nucleotides: TGTGCCAGCAGCTCGACCCCCCGAGCGGGGGTAAGCACAGATACGCAGTATTTT. Its protein product is CASSSTPRAGVSTDTQYF.